These T cell receptor beta chains were read from a single sample in a study of cytomegalovirus exposure and HLA in healthy donors. The method was immunoSEQ multiplex PCR; TCRdb's version includes in-frame clones alone and lacks a portion of them. This table holds under 170,000 clones, about four fifths found once. The sequenced sample consisted of PBMCs. These receptors were collected from a human donor in good health. The CDR3 runs from the conserved cysteine through the conserved F or W. Fields, in order: J gene, V gene, D gene, clone size, CDR3 DNA, CDR3 protein. D genes are given only for firm matches. Size tells how often a clone was seen (once, few, many) or the class of an expanded clone, and some rows leave it out.

>TRBJ1-4|TRBV7-9|-|-
TGTGCCAGCAGCTTATTGGCAGGGCATGAAAAACTGTTTTTT
CASSLLAGHEKLFF
>TRBJ1-5|TRBV6-6|-|once
TGTGCCAGCAGTTACGGGGGCGCGGGCAATCAGCCCCAGCATTTT
CASSYGGAGNQPQHF
>TRBJ1-2|TRBV19|TRBD1|-
TGTGCCACTTCCCGACAGGGCCTATCTAGTGGCTACACCTTC
CATSRQGLSSGYTF
>TRBJ2-2|TRBV5-6|-|-
TGTGCCAGCAGCCGGCTCGAGGGACTGGGGGACACCGGGGAGCTGTTTTTT
CASSRLEGLGDTGELFF
>TRBJ1-2|TRBV6-5|TRBD1|-
TGTGCCAGCAGCCGCAGGGACAGGGGATATGGCTACACCTTC
CASSRRDRGYGYTF
>TRBJ2-7|TRBV7-2|-|once
TGTGCCAGCAGCTATGGGTGGGACAAGGGCTACGAGCAGTACTTC
CASSYGWDKGYEQYF
>TRBJ2-1|TRBV29-1|-|once
TGCAGCGGGGGACATGGGGGTGATGAGCAGTTCTTC
CSGGHGGDEQFF
>TRBJ1-4|TRBV28|-|-
TGTGCCAGCAGTACAACCCACAGGGACAAAAATGAAAAACTGTTTTTT
CASSTTHRDKNEKLFF
>TRBJ2-5|TRBV9|TRBD1|-
TGTGCCAGCAGCGTCGACAGGGGGGCCCCATGGGAGACCCAGTACTTC
CASSVDRGAPWETQYF
>TRBJ1-6|TRBV19|-|once
TGTGCCAGTAGTATAGAGGGGCTTTATTCACCCCTCCACTTT
CASSIEGLYSPLHF
>TRBJ2-2|TRBV4-3|-|-
TGCGCCAGCAGCCAAGATTCTTGGGGGGTGGGAGCCGGGGAGCTGTTTTTT
CASSQDSWGVGAGELFF
>TRBJ2-7|TRBV28|-|-
TGTGCCAGCAGTTTCCGTGGACTCCGGGTAAACGAGCAGTACTTC
CASSFRGLRVNEQYF
>TRBJ1-5|TRBV19|-|-
TGTGCCAGTAGTATGTTTTTGTCTACGGGAAATCAGCCCCAGCATTTT
CASSMFLSTGNQPQHF
>TRBJ2-5|TRBV19|TRBD2|few
TGTGCCAGTAGTCCTGGGACTAGCGGGGGGAGAGAGACCCAGTACTTC
CASSPGTSGGRETQYF
>TRBJ2-7|TRBV7-3|TRBD1|few
TGTGCCAGCAGCGTCGGGACAGGCTCCTACGAGCAGTACTTC
CASSVGTGSYEQYF
>TRBJ2-1|TRBV30|-|-
TGTGCCTTGGGACTCTACTACAATGAGCAGTTCTTC
CALGLYYNEQFF
>TRBJ1-2|TRBV27|-|few
TGTGCCAGCAGTTTAACTGGAGATGGCTACACCTTC
CASSLTGDGYTF
>TRBJ2-1|TRBV28|-|-
TGTGCCAGCCGAAGCGGGCAAGAGGTCAATGAGCAGTTCTTC
CASRSGQEVNEQFF
>TRBJ1-2|TRBV28|-|-
TGTGCCAGCAGCCCCTGGGCAGATGGCTACACCTTC
CASSPWADGYTF
>TRBJ2-5|TRBV4-1|TRBD2|-
TGCGCCAGCAGCCAAGTTTCATGGGCAAGGCGGGAGACGGAGACCCAGTACTTC
CASSQVSWARRETETQYF
>TRBJ2-1|TRBV11-2|-|-
TGTGCCAGCAGCTCGGACTGGAACAATGAGCAGTTCTTC
CASSSDWNNEQFF
>TRBJ2-1|TRBV7-6|TRBD2|-
TGTGCCAGCAGTCAATGGACTAGCGGGGGGGTCTCAATCTCCTACAATGAGCAGTTCTTC
CASSQWTSGGVSISYNEQFF
>TRBJ2-3|TRBV19|-|-
TGTGCCAGTAGTATGGGGGCGGGAGATACGCAGTATTTT
CASSMGAGDTQYF
>TRBJ1-2|TRBV7-9|-|-
TGTGCCAGCAGCTTATCGGGTGTTGGCTATGGCTACACCTTC
CASSLSGVGYGYTF
>TRBJ2-1|TRBV27|-|-
TGTGCCAGCAGTTTAGGGCAGATCAATGAGCAGTTCTTC
CASSLGQINEQFF
>TRBJ2-4|TRBV19|-|-
TGTGCCAGTAGTATTATGCACGAGGGGGACATTCAGTACTTC
CASSIMHEGDIQYF
>TRBJ1-2|TRBV7-9|TRBD1|-
TGTGCCAGCAGCTCGACAGGGAGTGGCTACACCTTC
CASSSTGSGYTF
>TRBJ1-2|TRBV30|TRBD1|-
TGTGCCTGGACAGGGGGCCGAGGTAGCTATGGCTACACCTTC
CAWTGGRGSYGYTF
>TRBJ2-3|TRBV27|-|-
TGTGCCAGCAGTCCCTATGTCCCAACTTCTAGCACAGATACGCAGTATTTT
CASSPYVPTSSTDTQYF
>TRBJ2-7|TRBV5-8|TRBD1|-
TGTGCCAGCAGCATGACAGGGAGTTACTACGAGCAGTACTTC
CASSMTGSYYEQYF
>TRBJ1-1|TRBV7-3|TRBD1|-
TGTGCCAGCAGCCGAACAGGGGGAATTAACACTGAAGCTTTCTTT
CASSRTGGINTEAFF